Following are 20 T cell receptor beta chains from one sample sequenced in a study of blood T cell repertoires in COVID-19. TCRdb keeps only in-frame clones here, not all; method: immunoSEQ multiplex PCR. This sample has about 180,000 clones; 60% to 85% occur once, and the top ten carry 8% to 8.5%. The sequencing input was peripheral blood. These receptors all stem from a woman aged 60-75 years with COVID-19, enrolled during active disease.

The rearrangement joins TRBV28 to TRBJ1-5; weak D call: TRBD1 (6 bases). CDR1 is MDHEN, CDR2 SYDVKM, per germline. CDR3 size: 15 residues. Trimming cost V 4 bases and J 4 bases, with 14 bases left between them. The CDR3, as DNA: TGTGCCAGCAGTTATGAAGGGGGAACGAATCAGCCCCAGCATTTT. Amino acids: CASSYEGGTNQPQHF.

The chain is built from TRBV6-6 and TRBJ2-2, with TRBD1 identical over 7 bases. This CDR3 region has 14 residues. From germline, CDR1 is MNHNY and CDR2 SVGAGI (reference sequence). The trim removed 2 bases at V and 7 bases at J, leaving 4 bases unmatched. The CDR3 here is CASSYRQGNGELFF. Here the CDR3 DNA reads TGTGCCAGCAGTTACCGACAGGGTAACGGGGAGCTGTTTTTT.

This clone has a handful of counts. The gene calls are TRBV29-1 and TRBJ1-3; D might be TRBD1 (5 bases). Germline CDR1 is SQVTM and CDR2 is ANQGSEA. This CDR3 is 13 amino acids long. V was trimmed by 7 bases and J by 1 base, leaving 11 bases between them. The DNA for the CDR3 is TGCAGCGCACAGGTAGCTTCTGGAAACACCATATATTTT. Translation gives CSAQVASGNTIYF. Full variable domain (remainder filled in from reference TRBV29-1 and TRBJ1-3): SAVISQKPSRDICQRGTSLTIQCQVDSQVTMMFWYRQQPGQSLTLIATANQGSEATYESGFVIDKFPISRPNLTFSTLTVSNMSPEDSSIYLCSAQVASGNTIYFGEGSWLTVV.

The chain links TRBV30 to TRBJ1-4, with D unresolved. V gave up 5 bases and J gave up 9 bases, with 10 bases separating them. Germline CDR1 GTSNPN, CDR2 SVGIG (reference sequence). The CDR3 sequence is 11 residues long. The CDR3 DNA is TGTGCCTGGGTTAACGACAAAAAACTGTTTTTT. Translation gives CAWVNDKKLFF.

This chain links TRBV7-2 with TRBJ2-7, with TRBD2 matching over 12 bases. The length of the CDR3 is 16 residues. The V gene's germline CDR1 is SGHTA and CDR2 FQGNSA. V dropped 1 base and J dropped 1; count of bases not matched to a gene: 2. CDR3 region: CASSLGLAGVSYEQYF. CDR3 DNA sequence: TGTGCCAGCAGCTTAGGACTAGCGGGAGTGTCCTACGAGCAGTACTTC.

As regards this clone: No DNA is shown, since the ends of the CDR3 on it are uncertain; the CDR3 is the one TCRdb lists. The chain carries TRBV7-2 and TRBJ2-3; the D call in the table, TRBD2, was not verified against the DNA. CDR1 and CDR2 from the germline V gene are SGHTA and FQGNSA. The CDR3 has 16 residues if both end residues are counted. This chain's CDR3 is CASSFGRGAASGSEYF.

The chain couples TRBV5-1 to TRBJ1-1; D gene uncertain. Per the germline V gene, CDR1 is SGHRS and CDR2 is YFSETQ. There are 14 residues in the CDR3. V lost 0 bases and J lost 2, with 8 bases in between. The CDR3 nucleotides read TGCGCCAGCAGCTTGGGCGGAGTTAACACTGAAGCTTTCTTT. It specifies CASSLGGVNTEAFF.

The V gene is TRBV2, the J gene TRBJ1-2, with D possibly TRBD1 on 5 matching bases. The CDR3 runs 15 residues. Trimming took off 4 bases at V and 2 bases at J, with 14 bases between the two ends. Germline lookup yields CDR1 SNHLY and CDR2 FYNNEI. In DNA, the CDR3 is TGTGCCAGCAGTGTAGGCAGGGCCAGAAACTATGGCTACACCTTC. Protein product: CASSVGRARNYGYTF. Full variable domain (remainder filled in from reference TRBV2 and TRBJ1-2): EPEVTQTPSHQVTQMGQEVILRCVPISNHLYFYWYRQILGQKVEFLVSFYNNEISEKSEIFDDQFSVERPDGSNFTLKIRSTKLEDSAMYFCASSVGRARNYGYTFGSGTRLTVV.

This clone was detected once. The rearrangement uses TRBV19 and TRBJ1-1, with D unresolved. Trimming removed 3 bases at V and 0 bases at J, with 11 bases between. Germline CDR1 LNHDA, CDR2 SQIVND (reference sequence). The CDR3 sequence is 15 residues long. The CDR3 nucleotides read TGTGCCAGTAGTATTTTTGGGGAGTTGAACACTGAAGCTTTCTTT. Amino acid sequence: CASSIFGELNTEAFF.

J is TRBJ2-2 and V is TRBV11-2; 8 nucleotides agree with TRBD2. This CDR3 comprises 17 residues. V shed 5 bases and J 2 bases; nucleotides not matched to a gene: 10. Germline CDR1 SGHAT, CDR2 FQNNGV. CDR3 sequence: CASSRGGTRINTGELFF. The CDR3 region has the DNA TGTGCCAGCAGCCGTGGCGGGACTAGGATTAACACCGGGGAGCTGTTTTTT.

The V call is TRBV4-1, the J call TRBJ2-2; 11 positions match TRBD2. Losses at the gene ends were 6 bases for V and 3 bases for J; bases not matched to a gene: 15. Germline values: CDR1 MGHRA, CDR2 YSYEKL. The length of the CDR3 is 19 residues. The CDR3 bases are TGCGCCAGCAGGCCCATACTAGCGGGAGTGAGGTTGGACACCGGGGAGCTGTTTTTT. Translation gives CASRPILAGVRLDTGELFF.

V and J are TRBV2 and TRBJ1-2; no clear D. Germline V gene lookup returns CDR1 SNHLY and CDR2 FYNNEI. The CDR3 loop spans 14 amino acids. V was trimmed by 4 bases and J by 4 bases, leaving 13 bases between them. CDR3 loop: CASSAPAEGYGYTF. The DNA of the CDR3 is TGTGCCAGCAGTGCCCCAGCCGAGGGCTATGGCTACACCTTC.

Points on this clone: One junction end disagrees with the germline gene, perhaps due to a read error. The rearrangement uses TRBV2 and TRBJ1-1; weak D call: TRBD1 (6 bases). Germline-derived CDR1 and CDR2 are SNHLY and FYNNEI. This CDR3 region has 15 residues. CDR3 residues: CAGSEALTGLTEAFF. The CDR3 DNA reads TGTGCCGGCAGTGAAGCGCTTACAGGGCTCACTGAAGCTTTCTTT.

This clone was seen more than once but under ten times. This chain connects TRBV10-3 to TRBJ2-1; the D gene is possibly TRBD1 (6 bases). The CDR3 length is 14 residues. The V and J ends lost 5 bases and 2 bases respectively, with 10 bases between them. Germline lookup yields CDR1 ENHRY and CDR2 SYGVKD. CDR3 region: CAISHRVPYNEQFF. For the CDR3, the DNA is TGTGCCATCAGTCACAGGGTACCCTACAATGAGCAGTTCTTC.

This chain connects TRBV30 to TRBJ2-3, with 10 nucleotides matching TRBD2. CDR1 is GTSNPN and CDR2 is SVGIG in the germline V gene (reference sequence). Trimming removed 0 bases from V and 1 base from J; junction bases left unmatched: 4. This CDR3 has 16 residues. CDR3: CAWSVGLAGGTDTQYF. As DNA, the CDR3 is TGTGCCTGGAGTGTAGGGCTAGCGGGAGGCACAGATACGCAGTATTTT.

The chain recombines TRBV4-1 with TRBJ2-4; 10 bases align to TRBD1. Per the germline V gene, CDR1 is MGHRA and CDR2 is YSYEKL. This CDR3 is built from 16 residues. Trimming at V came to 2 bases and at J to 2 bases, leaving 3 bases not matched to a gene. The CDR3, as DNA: TGCGCCAGCAGCCAACTGGGACAGGGGTCCAAAAACATTCAGTACTTC. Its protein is CASSQLGQGSKNIQYF.

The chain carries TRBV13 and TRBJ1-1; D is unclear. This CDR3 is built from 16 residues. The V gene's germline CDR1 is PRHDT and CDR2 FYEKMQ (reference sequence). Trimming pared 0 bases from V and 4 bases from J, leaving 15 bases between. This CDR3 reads CASSLGQPQRSTEAFF. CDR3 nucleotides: TGTGCCAGCAGCTTAGGCCAGCCCCAACGGAGCACTGAAGCTTTCTTT.

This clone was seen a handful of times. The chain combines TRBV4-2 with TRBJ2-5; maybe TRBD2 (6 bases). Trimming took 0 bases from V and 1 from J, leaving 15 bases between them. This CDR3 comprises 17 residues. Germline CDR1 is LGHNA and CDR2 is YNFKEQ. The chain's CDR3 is CASSQDYWGDIQETQYF. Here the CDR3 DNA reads TGTGCCAGCAGCCAAGACTACTGGGGGGATATCCAAGAGACCCAGTACTTC.

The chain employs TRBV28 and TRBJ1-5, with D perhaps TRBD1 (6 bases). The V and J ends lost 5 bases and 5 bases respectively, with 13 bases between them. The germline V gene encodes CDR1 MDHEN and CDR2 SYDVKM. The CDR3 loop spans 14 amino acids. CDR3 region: CASSATGTHQPQHF. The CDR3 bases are TGTGCCAGCAGTGCAACAGGGACCCATCAGCCCCAGCATTTT.

The CDR3, as DNA: TGTGCCAGTAGTATAGTAGCGACTAGCGGGAACCGTGAGCAGTTCTTC. This sequence encodes CASSIVATSGNREQFF. The genes are TRBV19 and TRBJ2-1, with TRBD2 matching 11 bases. Germline assignment: CDR1 LNHDA and CDR2 SQIVND (reference sequence). Losses at the gene ends were 1 base for V and 9 bases for J; bases not matched to a gene: 8. There are 16 residues in the CDR3.